A selection of T cell receptor beta chains follows, all from one sample in a study of cytomegalovirus exposure and HLA in healthy donors. The table came from immunoSEQ multiplex PCR; TCRdb's copy has only in-frame clones and leaves some out. In the table there are around 200,000 clones, roughly 80% of which are singletons. The sample comprised PBMCs. These receptors all stem from a man over 45 in good health and CMV-seronegative. Both conserved end residues are part of each CDR3. D genes are given only for firm matches. Expanded clones get a size class; other rows say once, few or many, or leave the size out.

d_call: .; j_call: TRBJ2-7; clone_size: few; v_call: TRBV30; cdr3_nt: TGTGCCTGGAGTGTACAGGGATCCTTGGGCTACGAGCAGTACTTC; cdr3_aa: CAWSVQGSLGYEQYF
d_call: .; j_call: TRBJ2-1; clone_size: .; v_call: TRBV29-1; cdr3_nt: TGCAGCGTTCTCCGGGACTCCTATGGAGGTGAGCAGTTCTTC; cdr3_aa: CSVLRDSYGGEQFF
d_call: .; j_call: TRBJ2-7; clone_size: few; v_call: TRBV10-3; cdr3_nt: TGTGCCATCAGTGAGTCGAGGCAGGGGGGTTACGAGCAGTACTTC; cdr3_aa: CAISESRQGGYEQYF
d_call: .; j_call: TRBJ1-6; clone_size: .; v_call: TRBV7-2; cdr3_nt: TGTGCCAGCTTGGGGGGACCAAATTCACCCCTCCACTTT; cdr3_aa: CASLGGPNSPLHF
d_call: .; j_call: TRBJ1-5; clone_size: .; v_call: TRBV7-2; cdr3_nt: TGTGCCAGCAGCCGACAAGACAATCAGCCCCAGCATTTT; cdr3_aa: CASSRQDNQPQHF
d_call: TRBD2; j_call: TRBJ2-1; clone_size: .; v_call: TRBV29-1; cdr3_nt: TGCAGCGTGAAGCGGGCGGGGGGGCCGGGAGAGCAGTTCTTC; cdr3_aa: CSVKRAGGPGEQFF
d_call: TRBD1; j_call: TRBJ1-6; clone_size: .; v_call: TRBV5-1; cdr3_nt: TGCGCCAGCAGCTTGGAGGGACAGGGGAATTCACCCCTCCACTTT; cdr3_aa: CASSLEGQGNSPLHF
d_call: .; j_call: TRBJ1-2; clone_size: few; v_call: TRBV5-1; cdr3_nt: TGCGCCAGCAGCCAGCAGTCCCAGGGTACTGATGGCTACACCTTC; cdr3_aa: CASSQQSQGTDGYTF
d_call: .; j_call: TRBJ1-2; clone_size: once; v_call: TRBV18; cdr3_nt: TGTGCCAGCTCACCACTACGGTCCAGGGACTATGGCTACACCTTC; cdr3_aa: CASSPLRSRDYGYTF
d_call: .; j_call: TRBJ1-2; clone_size: .; v_call: TRBV27; cdr3_nt: TGTGCCAGCAGCGGGACTGGAGCTAACTATGGCTACACCTTC; cdr3_aa: CASSGTGANYGYTF
d_call: TRBD2; j_call: TRBJ2-1; clone_size: .; v_call: TRBV7-9; cdr3_nt: TGTGCCAGCAGCTTAGATAGGTTAGCGGGGGAAAGTGAGCAGTTCTTC; cdr3_aa: CASSLDRLAGESEQFF
d_call: .; j_call: TRBJ2-3; clone_size: .; v_call: TRBV4-3; cdr3_nt: TGCGCCAGCAGCCAAGAGGTGAAGGGATGGAGGGCTGGGACGCAGTATTTT; cdr3_aa: CASSQEVKGWRAGTQYF
d_call: .; j_call: TRBJ1-4; clone_size: .; v_call: TRBV7-9; cdr3_nt: TGTTCCAGCAGTCCCCTAGCAGTAAATGAAAAACTGTTTTTT; cdr3_aa: CSSSPLAVNEKLFF
d_call: TRBD2; j_call: TRBJ2-3; clone_size: .; v_call: TRBV2; cdr3_nt: TGTGCCAGCCGGAGTGAAGCGGGGGGGAGAGATACGCAGTATTTT; cdr3_aa: CASRSEAGGRDTQYF
d_call: .; j_call: TRBJ2-2; clone_size: .; v_call: TRBV5-1; cdr3_nt: TGCGCCAGCAGCCCGGACAGTAACACCGGGGAGCTGTTTTTT; cdr3_aa: CASSPDSNTGELFF
d_call: .; j_call: TRBJ1-1; clone_size: .; v_call: TRBV4-1; cdr3_nt: TGCGCCAGCAGCCGGGAGATTAGAGCTGAAGCTTTCTTT; cdr3_aa: CASSREIRAEAFF
d_call: .; j_call: TRBJ2-2; clone_size: .; v_call: TRBV18; cdr3_nt: TGTGCCAGCTCTCCCACGGACACCGGGGAGCTGTTTTTT; cdr3_aa: CASSPTDTGELFF
d_call: TRBD1; j_call: TRBJ2-5; clone_size: .; v_call: TRBV9; cdr3_nt: TGTGCCAGCAGCGAGACAGGGCGAATGGAGACCCAGTACTTC; cdr3_aa: CASSETGRMETQYF
d_call: TRBD2; j_call: TRBJ2-1; clone_size: .; v_call: TRBV13; cdr3_nt: TGTGCCAGCAGTTCCCGACTAGCGGTTAGCTCCTACAATGAGCAGTTCTTC; cdr3_aa: CASSSRLAVSSYNEQFF
d_call: TRBD1; j_call: TRBJ2-7; clone_size: .; v_call: TRBV6-5; cdr3_nt: TGTGCCAGCAGGCCGGGACAGGGGATCGGCGAGCAGTACTTC; cdr3_aa: CASRPGQGIGEQYF
d_call: TRBD2; j_call: TRBJ2-7; clone_size: .; v_call: TRBV6-5; cdr3_nt: TGTGCCAGCACTACTGGGAGGGGTTCCTACGAGCAGTACTTC; cdr3_aa: CASTTGRGSYEQYF
d_call: TRBD1; j_call: TRBJ2-2; clone_size: .; v_call: TRBV5-1; cdr3_nt: TGCGCCAGCAGCCTATCGGGACAGCCGAACACCGGGGAGCTGTTTTTT; cdr3_aa: CASSLSGQPNTGELFF
d_call: .; j_call: TRBJ1-6; clone_size: .; v_call: TRBV5-5; cdr3_nt: TGTGCCAGCAGCTTGGCCTGGCCAGAAAATAATTCACCCCTCCACTTT; cdr3_aa: CASSLAWPENNSPLHF
d_call: TRBD1; j_call: TRBJ2-1; clone_size: .; v_call: TRBV19; cdr3_nt: TGTGCCAGTAGAAAAGGCCGGACAGGGTCTAATGAGCAGTTCTTC; cdr3_aa: CASRKGRTGSNEQFF
d_call: .; j_call: TRBJ1-1; clone_size: once; v_call: TRBV29-1; cdr3_nt: TGCAGCGCTAGCGGACAGACCAGTAATGAAGCTTTCTTT; cdr3_aa: CSASGQTSNEAFF
d_call: .; j_call: TRBJ2-4; clone_size: .; v_call: TRBV27; cdr3_nt: TGTGCCAGCAGTTTATCCCTCTTGGAGGTAGCCAAAAACATTCAGTACTTC; cdr3_aa: CASSLSLLEVAKNIQYF
d_call: .; j_call: TRBJ1-1; clone_size: .; v_call: TRBV4-3; cdr3_nt: TGCGCCAGCAGCCAAGAACCAGGGCTGCACACTGAAGCTTTCTTT; cdr3_aa: CASSQEPGLHTEAFF
d_call: .; j_call: TRBJ1-6; clone_size: .; v_call: TRBV27; cdr3_nt: TGTGCCAGCAGCAGAGGGCCGAATTCACCCCTCCACTTT; cdr3_aa: CASSRGPNSPLHF
d_call: .; j_call: TRBJ2-2; clone_size: .; v_call: TRBV4-3; cdr3_nt: TGCGCCAGCAGGCCAAACAGGGCCGGGGAGCTGTTTTTT; cdr3_aa: CASRPNRAGELFF
d_call: .; j_call: TRBJ2-1; clone_size: .; v_call: TRBV7-2; cdr3_nt: TGTGCCACTTCACAGGGCTACAATGAGCAGTTCTTC; cdr3_aa: CATSQGYNEQFF
d_call: TRBD2; j_call: TRBJ2-7; clone_size: .; v_call: TRBV6-1; cdr3_nt: TGTGCCAGCAGTGGCGGGGGGGCCCCCTACGAGCAGTACTTC; cdr3_aa: CASSGGGAPYEQYF
d_call: TRBD2; j_call: TRBJ2-3; clone_size: once; v_call: TRBV18; cdr3_nt: TGTGCCAGCTCACCGATAGCTGCTAGCGGAGCCACAGATACGCAGTATTTT; cdr3_aa: CASSPIAASGATDTQYF
d_call: TRBD2; j_call: TRBJ2-1; clone_size: .; v_call: TRBV5-4; cdr3_nt: TGTGCCAGCAGCTCCACAAGGACTAGCGGGGCGAATGAGCAGTTCTTC; cdr3_aa: CASSSTRTSGANEQFF
d_call: TRBD1; j_call: TRBJ2-7; clone_size: .; v_call: TRBV5-1; cdr3_nt: TGCGCCAGCAGTTCAGGGACAGGGGTTTCCTACGAGCAGTACTTC; cdr3_aa: CASSSGTGVSYEQYF
d_call: .; j_call: TRBJ1-2; clone_size: few; v_call: TRBV9; cdr3_nt: TGTGCCAGCAGCGTAGGGGCAGCGGAAGAGCCCTATGGCTACACCTTC; cdr3_aa: CASSVGAAEEPYGYTF
d_call: TRBD1; j_call: TRBJ1-3; clone_size: .; v_call: TRBV6-5; cdr3_nt: TGTGCCAGCAGTTACTCCGCAGGGGGGAGTGGAAACACCATATATTTT; cdr3_aa: CASSYSAGGSGNTIYF
d_call: TRBD2; j_call: TRBJ2-3; clone_size: .; v_call: TRBV7-2; cdr3_nt: TGTGCCAGCAGTCTCGGACTAGCGGGGTCCGATACGCAGTATTTT; cdr3_aa: CASSLGLAGSDTQYF
d_call: .; j_call: TRBJ2-5; clone_size: .; v_call: TRBV18; cdr3_nt: TGTGCCAGCTCACCGGGGGCCCAAGAGACCCAGTACTTC; cdr3_aa: CASSPGAQETQYF
d_call: TRBD1; j_call: TRBJ2-7; clone_size: once; v_call: TRBV6-5; cdr3_nt: TGTGCCAGCAGTTACGGTGGAGGGACAGGCCGGTACGAGCAGTACTTC; cdr3_aa: CASSYGGGTGRYEQYF
d_call: TRBD2; j_call: TRBJ2-4; clone_size: .; v_call: TRBV7-2; cdr3_nt: TGTGCCAGCACATACGGGGGGAACGCAAACATTCAGTACTTC; cdr3_aa: CASTYGGNANIQYF
d_call: .; j_call: TRBJ2-7; clone_size: .; v_call: TRBV7-8; cdr3_nt: TGTGCCAGCCCCCCTCGGGACACCTCCTACGAGCAGTACTTC; cdr3_aa: CASPPRDTSYEQYF
d_call: .; j_call: TRBJ2-7; clone_size: .; v_call: TRBV7-8; cdr3_nt: TGTGCCAGCAGCCCCCGGAGGGAACGCTCCTACGAGCAGTACTTC; cdr3_aa: CASSPRRERSYEQYF
d_call: TRBD1; j_call: TRBJ1-2; clone_size: .; v_call: TRBV5-8; cdr3_nt: TGTGCCAGCAGCTCAGGACAGGGGGCGAGAAGCTATGGCTACACCTTC; cdr3_aa: CASSSGQGARSYGYTF